This TCR beta chain was recovered during a study of metastatic and nonmetastatic thyroid tumors. Study outcomes and limitations: It was reportedly found that TCR beta diversity was significantly higher in malignant thyroid tumors than in benign nodules, a difference seen in both blood and tumor samples.

Treatment of any kind had been given to no patient before thyroid surgery. Per the original data handling: Building a distant-metastasis classifier for papillary thyroid cancer drew on CDR3 differences across clinicopathological groups. TCRdb called clones again from the PCR reads with MiXCR. The V and J calls, along with clone size, are taken from TCRdb and not from the paper's own processing. The repertoire includes 32,000 or so clones, around 17% of them detected once, and approximately 13% sits in the top ten. This clone was observed a single time. The target antigen is unknown. This CDR3 spans 13 amino acids. From germline, CDR1 is SGHVS and CDR2 FQNEAQ. Trimming left V 8 bases short and J 9 bases short, with 18 bases between.

Sequencing input: blood. The rearrangement joins TRBV7-8 to TRBJ2-3; perhaps TRBD2 as D (6 bases). The receptor's source is a male donor with papillary thyroid cancer or a benign thyroid nodule (not recorded which). Some clones in this sample may be carry-over from other donors' samples. CDR3 in amino acids: CASGVTSFATQYF. The CDR3 DNA sequence: TGTGCCAGCGGAGTGACTAGTTTTGCGACGCAGTATTTT.